A selection of T cell receptor beta chains follows, all from one sample in a study of blood T cell repertoires in COVID-19. The assay was immunoSEQ multiplex PCR, and TCRdb's table has in-frame clones only and misses some. The sample contains about 97,000 clones, over 75% of which appear only once. Sequenced input: peripheral blood. The source is a man in his 60s with acute or convalescent COVID-19. Both conserved end residues are part of each CDR3. The D gene is left open where the match is weak. Only some rows state a clone size, as once, few, many or a class for expanded clones.

D gene,J gene,V gene,clone size,CDR3 DNA,CDR3 protein
-,TRBJ2-4,TRBV19,-,TGTGCCAGTAGTATAGTCGGACAGGGAGGGAACATTCAGTACTTC,CASSIVGQGGNIQYF
TRBD2,TRBJ2-1,TRBV5-4,once,TGTGCCAGCAGCTTGGGCAGACTAGCGGGCGCCTACAATGAGCAGTTCTTC,CASSLGRLAGAYNEQFF
TRBD2,TRBJ2-7,TRBV28,-,TGTGCCAGCAGTTTGGGCCCTGGGGGGGTTCGGCAGTCCTACGAGCAGTACTTC,CASSLGPGGVRQSYEQYF
TRBD1,TRBJ2-2,TRBV4-2,-,TGTGCCAGCAGCCAAGAGAACTACCCAACCGGACAGGGTAACACCGGGGAGCTGTTTTTT,CASSQENYPTGQGNTGELFF
TRBD2,TRBJ2-1,TRBV18,-,TGTGCCAGCTCACCAGCAGGTCCCGGGACTACACGCGATGAGCAGTTCTTC,CASSPAGPGTTRDEQFF
TRBD1,TRBJ1-2,TRBV5-4,-,TGTGCCAGCAGCGTAGGGGGCTGGAACTATGGCTACACCTTC,CASSVGGWNYGYTF
-,TRBJ1-6,TRBV7-6,few,TGTGCCAGCAGCTTAGACGGCAGGGGATCATCACCCCTCCACTTT,CASSLDGRGSSPLHF
-,TRBJ1-1,TRBV6-5,many,TGTGCCAGCAGTTACTCACTAACGGTGAACACTGAAGCTTTCTTT,CASSYSLTVNTEAFF
-,TRBJ2-5,TRBV19,-,TGTGCCAGTAGTATCCTAAGACAGAGCCAAGAGACCCAGTACTTC,CASSILRQSQETQYF
-,TRBJ1-1,TRBV7-2,-,TGTGCCAGCAGCTTATTAATGAACACTGAAGCTTTCTTT,CASSLLMNTEAFF
-,TRBJ2-3,TRBV10-2,-,TGCGCCAGCAGTGATCAGGGGTTCATCACAGATACGCAGTATTTT,CASSDQGFITDTQYF
-,TRBJ1-5,TRBV19,-,TGTGCCAGTAGTCTCGGGGGGCCCTATGGGGTCCGGCATAGCAATCAGCCCCAGCATTTT,CASSLGGPYGVRHSNQPQHF
TRBD2,TRBJ2-1,TRBV5-4,-,TGTGCCAGCAGCTTGGGGGGGGGAGATCCCTACAATGAGCAGTTCTTC,CASSLGGGDPYNEQFF
-,TRBJ2-1,TRBV6-5,-,TGTGCCAGCACTGGGGCGGGAAACTACAATGAGCAGTTCTTC,CASTGAGNYNEQFF
TRBD2,TRBJ2-5,TRBV19,-,TGTGCCAGTCGGGGGGTCAGCGGGGGATTGTACCAAGAGACCCAGTACTTC,CASRGVSGGLYQETQYF
-,TRBJ1-3,TRBV2,-,TGTGCCAGCAGCGGAGTGGGCACCATATATTTT,CASSGVGTIYF
TRBD1,TRBJ1-6,TRBV5-5,-,TGTGCCAGCAGCTTGGCCAAGGGGGCTGCCCATTCACCCCTCCACTTT,CASSLAKGAAHSPLHF
TRBD2,TRBJ2-7,TRBV28,-,TGTGCCAGCAGTTTCTCTATCCCCGGGGGACTACGCGAGCAGTACTTC,CASSFSIPGGLREQYF
TRBD1,TRBJ1-2,TRBV5-4,once,TGTGCCAGCAGCTTGGGAACAGGGGGCTACTATGGCTACACCTTC,CASSLGTGGYYGYTF
TRBD1,TRBJ1-2,TRBV5-4,-,TGTGCCAGCAGCTTGGAGCAGGGGGTTATTGGTGGCTACACCTTC,CASSLEQGVIGGYTF
-,TRBJ1-6,TRBV7-3,-,TGTGCCAGCAGCCAATCCGGGGGGAATTCACCCCTCCACTTT,CASSQSGGNSPLHF
TRBD2,TRBJ2-2,TRBV6-2/TRBV6-3,-,TGTGCCAGCAGTTCAATTCGGACTAGCATAGGAACCGGGGAGCTGTTTTTT,CASSSIRTSIGTGELFF
-,TRBJ1-5,TRBV7-9,medium-sized,TGTGCCAGCAGCTTCGGCGAGGGTCAGCCCCAGCATTTT,CASSFGEGQPQHF
TRBD1,TRBJ1-2,TRBV4-1,-,TGCGCCAGCAGCCTGAGACAGGGCCAAGATGGCTACACCTTC,CASSLRQGQDGYTF
TRBD2,TRBJ2-2,TRBV24-1,-,TGTGCCACCAGTGACCCCAGACTAGCGGAAAAGCTGTTTTTT,CATSDPRLAEKLFF
-,TRBJ1-5,TRBV6-6,-,TGTGCCAGCTATCCCTCCGGCGGGGGGCTTCAGCCCCAGCATTTT,CASYPSGGGLQPQHF
-,TRBJ2-5,TRBV4-3,-,TGCGCCAGCAGCCAACTCGGAGGGCCGGGGACCCAGTACTTC,CASSQLGGPGTQYF
TRBD2,TRBJ2-5,TRBV10-1,few,TGCGCCAGCAGTGAGTCTCGAGGACTAGCGGCTCAAGAGACCCAGTACTTC,CASSESRGLAAQETQYF
-,TRBJ2-7,TRBV2,-,TGTGCCAGCAGTGAAAGGTCTATTCGGGCCTACGAGCAGTACTTC,CASSERSIRAYEQYF
TRBD2,TRBJ2-5,TRBV7-2,few,TGTGCCAGCAGCCCGGATACGACTAGCGGGAGGCGCCAAGAGACCCAGTACTTC,CASSPDTTSGRRQETQYF
-,TRBJ1-2,TRBV27,-,TGTGCCAGCAGTCCCCTCGGTTTTCAGGGTGGCTATGGCTACACCTTC,CASSPLGFQGGYGYTF
-,TRBJ1-1,TRBV2,-,TGTGCCAGCAGTGCCGAAGGTGGGGGGACTGAAGCTTTCTTT,CASSAEGGGTEAFF
TRBD2,TRBJ2-2,TRBV19,-,TGTGCCAGTAGTAGGGACTACCCGCGGGGGGAGCTGTTTTTT,CASSRDYPRGELFF
TRBD1,TRBJ1-2,TRBV30,-,TGTGCCTGGAGCGGCTCAGGGGGTGTCTATGGCTACACCTTC,CAWSGSGGVYGYTF
-,TRBJ2-2,TRBV5-1,-,TGCGCCAGCAGCCCTCCCGTTAACACCGGGGAGCTGTTTTTT,CASSPPVNTGELFF
-,TRBJ2-3,TRBV7-2,few,TGTGCCAGCAGCTTTGGGCGTGGGGCCAGGGCTAGCACAGATACGCAGTATTTT,CASSFGRGARASTDTQYF
-,TRBJ1-3,TRBV5-1,-,TGCGCCAGCAGCTTGGACAGTTCTGGAAACACCATATATTTT,CASSLDSSGNTIYF
-,TRBJ2-3,TRBV18,-,TGTGCCAGCTCCGGAAACCCAGGCGATACGCAGTATTTT,CASSGNPGDTQYF
-,TRBJ1-4,TRBV5-6,-,TGTGCCAGCAGCTTCACGGGGGAGAAAGAAAAACTGTTTTTT,CASSFTGEKEKLFF
TRBD1,TRBJ1-5,TRBV15,-,TGTGCCACCAGCAGAGATAAGGGGGACAGGGATCAGCCCCAGCATTTT,CATSRDKGDRDQPQHF
TRBD1,TRBJ1-6,TRBV10-2,-,TGCGCCAGCAGTACAGGGGGGATTGTTGGCCTCCACTTT,CASSTGGIVGLHF
TRBD2,TRBJ2-1,TRBV20-1,once,TGCAGTGCTAGTGGTGTGACTAGCGGCTACAATGAGCAGTTCTTC,CSASGVTSGYNEQFF
-,TRBJ2-5,TRBV15,-,TGTGCCACCAGCAGAGATGAAACAGGGCTACAAGAGACCCAGTACTTC,CATSRDETGLQETQYF
TRBD2,TRBJ2-5,TRBV24-1,-,TGTGCCACCAGCCTCGGGACTAAAGAGACCCAGTACTTC,CATSLGTKETQYF
TRBD1,TRBJ2-2,TRBV3-1/TRBV3-2,-,TGTGCCAGCAGCCAAGGTCAGGGGGCGACCGGGGAGCTGTTTTTT,CASSQGQGATGELFF
-,TRBJ2-1,TRBV10-1,-,TGCGCCAGCAGTGAGTTTTCGTCCTACGATGAGCAGTTCTTC,CASSEFSSYDEQFF
TRBD1,TRBJ1-1,TRBV6-1,once,TGTGCCAGCAGTGATCGGACAGGGCAGGCGGGCACTGAAGCTTTCTTT,CASSDRTGQAGTEAFF